A single sample gave rise to the 30 T cell receptor beta chains below, sequenced in a study of blood T cell repertoires in COVID-19. Produced via immunoSEQ multiplex PCR; TCRdb's table is partial and in-frame only. The sample lists roughly 82,000 clones; less than 95% were seen once. Material: peripheral blood. Receptors were obtained from a woman aged 45-65 years in a cohort sampled during active COVID-19.

V usage is TRBV27 and J usage is TRBJ2-3, with a tentative D call TRBD1 (6 bases). CDR1 is MNHEY, CDR2 SMNVEV, per germline (reference sequence). The CDR3 loop spans 19 amino acids. The ends were cut back, 2 bases at V and 2 bases at J, with 23 bases in the middle. This CDR3 is CASSLQGRGIVEDTDTQYF. In DNA, the CDR3 is TGTGCCAGCAGTTTACAGGGGAGAGGAATCGTAGAGGACACAGATACGCAGTATTTT.

The V and J genes are TRBV2 and TRBJ2-1, with 11 positions matching TRBD2. Germline lookup yields CDR1 SNHLY and CDR2 FYNNEI. V trimming: 6 bases; J trimming: 0 bases; junction bases outside the gene matches: 4. The CDR3 extends over 16 amino acids. DNA of the CDR3: TGTGCCAGCAGGGGGGGACTAGCGGACTCCTACAATGAGCAGTTCTTC. It is translated as CASRGGLADSYNEQFF.

CDR3 in DNA: TGTGCCAGCAGTTTCCAGGTCTCTGGGGCCAACGTCCTGACTTTC. It is translated as CASSFQVSGANVLTF. The gene calls are TRBV6-5 and TRBJ2-6; D remains unclear. CDR1 is MNHEY, CDR2 SVGAGI, per germline. The length of the CDR3 is 15 residues. Trimming stripped 4 bases from V and 0 bases from J, with 7 bases between.

In its sample, this clone was seen once. The rearrangement joins TRBV5-4 to TRBJ1-1; a weak D match, TRBD1 (6 bases). CDR3 length: 15 amino acids. Trimming stripped 7 bases from V and 3 bases from J, with 19 bases between. Germline CDR1 and CDR2: SGHNT and YYREEE (reference sequence). The CDR3 coding sequence is TGTGCCAGCCTATTGGGGGGCGGGGGGCACACTGAAGCTTTCTTT. This encodes CASLLGGGGHTEAFF.

The chain uses TRBV10-2 and TRBJ1-5; 7 bases map to TRBD1. The CDR3 is 15 residues long. Germline CDR1 is WSHSY and CDR2 is SAAADI. Trimming removed 0 bases from V and 6 bases from J; junction bases left unmatched: 5. The CDR3 reads CASSESGGGGQPQHF. The CDR3 coding sequence is TGCGCCAGCAGTGAGTCTGGAGGGGGCGGTCAGCCCCAGCATTTT.

This chain connects TRBV10-2 to TRBJ1-1; D ambiguous. The CDR3 extends over 13 amino acids. Germline values: CDR1 WSHSY, CDR2 SAAADI. Trimming took 0 bases from V and 6 from J, leaving 8 bases between them. CDR3 DNA sequence: TGCGCCAGCAGTGAGTCGAGCGGGGCTGAAGCTTTCTTT. Its protein product is CASSESSGAEAFF.

The rearrangement uses TRBV7-2 and TRBJ2-3, with D unresolved. The CDR3 length is 14 residues. Trimming removed 1 base from V and 5 bases from J, with 10 bases in between. In germline, CDR1 is SGHTA, CDR2 FQGNSA. CDR3 residues: CASSLVIPGDTQYF. DNA of the CDR3: TGTGCCAGCAGCTTAGTAATCCCAGGAGATACGCAGTATTTT.

CDR3 residues: CAMSGSATDTQYF. The DNA for the CDR3 is TGTGCCATGAGCGGGAGTGCCACGGATACGCAGTATTTT. The V and J genes are TRBV10-3 and TRBJ2-3; TRBD2 aligns across 8 bases. Germline CDR1 is ENHRY and CDR2 is SYGVKD. V lost 9 bases and J lost 6; bases outside the gene matches: 8. The CDR3 covers 13 residues.

This sequence joins TRBV5-5 and TRBJ2-7; possible D gene TRBD2, 6 bases. Germline V CDR1 and CDR2: SGHKS, YYEKEE (reference sequence). This CDR3 comprises 15 residues. V was clipped by 6 bases and J by 1 base, with 17 bases between them. CDR3 sequence: CASTFRVAASYEQYF. For the CDR3, the DNA is TGTGCCAGCACCTTTAGAGTAGCGGCATCCTACGAGCAGTACTTC.

The J gene is TRBJ1-1, the V gene TRBV27; maybe TRBD1 (5 bases). The CDR3 length is 17 residues. V lost 6 bases and J 7 bases, leaving 27 bases between the germline ends. Germline CDR1 is MNHEY and CDR2 is SMNVEV (reference sequence). CDR3 residues: CASSIYPPGAVSGEAFF. The DNA of the CDR3 is TGTGCCAGCAGCATTTATCCGCCTGGGGCAGTATCGGGTGAAGCTTTCTTT.

The V call is TRBV27, the J call TRBJ1-1; 9 nucleotides match TRBD1. The CDR3 contains 16 residues. The junction had 11 bases not matched to a gene; V was cut back by 6 bases and J by 3 bases. Germline V lookup: CDR1 MNHEY, CDR2 SMNVEV (reference sequence). The CDR3 is CASRTYRGLRDTEAFF. The CDR3 region has the DNA TGTGCCAGCAGAACCTACAGGGGGCTACGGGACACTGAAGCTTTCTTT.

This rearrangement joins TRBV2 to TRBJ2-7; no firm D call. The germline V gene has CDR1 SNHLY and CDR2 FYNNEI. The length of the CDR3 is 13 residues. The V end lost 3 bases, the J end lost 2 bases, and 8 bases lay between the germline ends. CDR3 nucleotides: TGTGCCAGCAGTGAGGAGTTAACCTACGAGCAGTACTTC. Its protein is CASSEELTYEQYF.

This clone was found once. J is TRBJ2-1 and V is TRBV13; the match to TRBD2 covers 7 bases. The CDR3 length is 15 residues. Trimming took 5 bases from V and 6 from J; bases not matched to a gene: 10. The germline V gene encodes CDR1 PRHDT and CDR2 FYEKMQ (reference sequence). The CDR3 protein is CASSPQLALSNEQFF. Here the CDR3 DNA reads TGTGCCAGCAGCCCGCAACTAGCGCTTTCCAATGAGCAGTTCTTC. Filled out from reference TRBV13 and TRBJ2-1, the complete variable domain reads AAGVIQSPRHLIKEKRETATLKCYPIPRHDTVYWYQQGPGQDPQFLISFYEKMQSDKGSIPDRFSAQQFSDYHSELNMSSLELGDSALYFCASSPQLALSNEQFFGPGTRLTVL.

This chain uses TRBV4-1 with TRBJ1-1; D is possibly TRBD1 (5 bases). The ends were cut back, 1 base at V and 7 bases at J, with 19 bases in the middle. The V gene's germline CDR1 is MGHRA and CDR2 YSYEKL. This CDR3 is built from 16 residues. The DNA for the CDR3 is TGCGCCAGCAGCCAAGGGCAGGGAGGGAGCTTTAATGAAGCTTTCTTT. Residues: CASSQGQGGSFNEAFF.

The rearrangement uses TRBV6-6 and TRBJ1-5; TRBD1 agrees at 10 bases. The germline gives CDR1 MNHNY, CDR2 SVGAGI (reference sequence). The CDR3 is 15 residues long. With V trimmed by 8 bases and J by 7 bases, 11 bases remained unmatched. This CDR3 reads CASGGSGTGEQPQHF. CDR3 nucleotide sequence: TGTGCCAGCGGGGGGTCCGGGACAGGGGAACAGCCCCAGCATTTT.

The V gene is TRBV27, the J gene TRBJ1-1; 8 nucleotides line up with TRBD1. V gave up 2 bases and J gave up 10 bases; unmatched junction bases: 3. Germline CDR1 reads MNHEY; CDR2 reads SMNVEV (reference sequence). The CDR3 spans 12 residues. The CDR3 nucleotides read TGTGCCAGCAGTTTAGGCAGGGGGCGAGCTTTCTTT. It codes for CASSLGRGRAFF.

The gene calls are TRBV4-1 and TRBJ1-1; TRBD1 might be the D (5 bases). The CDR3 loop spans 14 amino acids. The germline CDR1 and CDR2 sequences are MGHRA and YSYEKL. V was pared by 6 bases and J by 1 base, with 12 bases between. The CDR3 DNA is TGCGCCAGCAGTCCTCTTCAGGGGAACACTGAAGCTTTCTTT. The encoded protein is CASSPLQGNTEAFF.

V and J are TRBV12-1 and TRBJ2-3; no DNA check was done on the table's D call, TRBD2. TRBV12-1 is recorded as a pseudogene. The CDR3 extends over 17 amino acids. The CDR3 is CASSPGGGAGGPDTQYF. The CDR3 bases are TGTGCCAGCAGCCCCGGGGGGGGAGCGGGAGGGCCAGATACGCAGTATTTT.

About this clone: Other DNA sequences from this sample encode an identical CDR3 as well. J is TRBJ1-5 and V is TRBV27; D is unclear. The germline V gene has CDR1 MNHEY and CDR2 SMNVEV (reference sequence). This CDR3 comprises 14 residues. V was pared by 2 bases and J by 4 bases, with 9 bases between. CDR3 protein: CASSLLGSNQPQHF. The CDR3 DNA reads as TGTGCCAGCAGTTTACTGGGCTCGAATCAGCCCCAGCATTTT.

The V and J genes are TRBV28 and TRBJ1-2, with 9 bases that match TRBD1. CDR3 length: 19 amino acids. Unmatched junction bases numbered 12, after V lost 1 base and J lost 0 bases. Looked up from germline, CDR1 is MDHEN and CDR2 is SYDVKM. This CDR3 reads CASSLLGAGTGPANYGYTF. The DNA for the CDR3 is TGTGCCAGCAGTTTATTAGGAGCGGGGACAGGGCCGGCTAACTATGGCTACACCTTC.

The genes are TRBV9 and TRBJ2-1; 14 bases match TRBD2. The V segment lost 4 bases and the J segment 7 bases; nucleotides outside the gene matches: 10. The CDR3 covers 17 residues. CDR1 is SGDLS and CDR2 is YYNGEE in the germline V gene. CDR3: CASSFLPGLAGGNEQFF. The DNA for the CDR3 is TGTGCCAGCAGCTTCCTCCCAGGACTAGCGGGAGGAAATGAGCAGTTCTTC.

The chain employs TRBV11-2 and TRBJ1-1; 7 bases line up with TRBD1. CDR1 and CDR2 from the germline V gene are SGHAT and FQNNGV. V lost 5 bases, J lost 2 bases, and 2 bases stayed unmatched. The CDR3 is made up of 13 amino acids. CDR3 DNA sequence: TGTGCCAGCAGCCGGGACAGAAACACTGAAGCTTTCTTT. The encoded protein is CASSRDRNTEAFF. Using reference TRBV11-2 and TRBJ1-1 for the parts outside the CDR3, the full variable domain is EAGVAQSPRYKIIEKRQSVAFWCNPISGHATLYWYQQILGQGPKLLIQFQNNGVVDDSQLPKDRFSAERLKGVDSTLKIQPAKLEDSAVYLCASSRDRNTEAFFGQGTRLTVV.

The V and J genes are TRBV27 and TRBJ1-1, with D maybe TRBD1 (6 bases). Germline loops: CDR1 MNHEY, CDR2 SMNVEV (reference sequence). V was clipped by 10 bases and J by 7 bases, with 13 bases between them. This CDR3 region has 11 residues. DNA of the CDR3: TGTGCCACCAAACAGGGAAATGAAGCTTTCTTT. This codes for CATKQGNEAFF.

The CDR3 here is CASSRTGSQETQYF. CDR3 nucleotides: TGTGCCAGCAGTCGAACAGGCAGCCAAGAGACCCAGTACTTC. The rearrangement joins TRBV6-5 to TRBJ2-5; tentative D call: TRBD1 (5 bases). V was shortened by 5 bases and J by 1 base, with 11 bases between the two germline ends. Germline CDR1 and CDR2: MNHEY and SVGAGI. This CDR3 is built from 14 residues.

V usage is TRBV4-2 and J usage is TRBJ2-3; 8 bases are shared with TRBD2. This CDR3 has 17 residues. V lost 4 bases, J lost 6 bases, and 15 bases stayed unmatched. CDR1 and CDR2 from the germline V gene are LGHNA and YNFKEQ. CDR3 bases: TGTGCCAGCAGCCCCAGGGTGGGAGCGGGGGAGGGTGATACGCAGTATTTT. Translated, it gives CASSPRVGAGEGDTQYF.

With respect to this clone: A read error may produce the germline difference seen at one junction end. The chain is built from TRBV28 and TRBJ2-7, with D tentatively TRBD2 (7 bases). CDR1 and CDR2 (germline): MDHEN, SYDVKM. The CDR3 totals 14 residues. CDR3 region: CASSGSGTTRGTSW. CDR3 in DNA: TGTGCCAGCAGCGGAAGCGGGACGACTAGGGGGACTTCGTGG.

The V and J genes are TRBV29-1 and TRBJ2-1; D possibly corresponds to TRBD1 (6 bases). Trimming cost V 6 bases and J 2 bases, with 11 bases left between them. This CDR3 spans 13 amino acids. CDR1 is SQVTM and CDR2 is ANQGSEA in the germline V gene. The CDR3 sequence is CSVPGTTYNEQFF. In DNA, the CDR3 is TGCAGCGTCCCCGGGACAACCTACAATGAGCAGTTCTTC.

The chain carries TRBV5-8 and TRBJ2-7, with 7 bases lining up with TRBD1. The germline CDR1 and CDR2 sequences are SGHTS and YDEGEE. This CDR3 comprises 17 residues. The J segment lost 3 bases and the V segment lost 0 bases, leaving 12 bases of the junction unmatched. The CDR3 here is CASSLAGLPAGGYEQYF. DNA for the CDR3: TGTGCCAGCAGCTTGGCCGGTCTCCCGGCAGGGGGCTACGAGCAGTACTTC.

The sample holds a few counts of this clone. V gene TRBV28 combines with J gene TRBJ1-6; perhaps TRBD1 as D (6 bases). Germline CDR1 reads MDHEN; CDR2 reads SYDVKM. The CDR3 runs 15 residues. V was shortened by 6 bases and J by 7 bases, with 16 bases between the two germline ends. CDR3 in amino acids: CASSPSGRGNSPLHF. The CDR3 DNA follows: TGTGCCAGCAGCCCGTCCGGGAGGGGGAATTCACCCCTCCACTTT.

The chain uses TRBV5-6 and TRBJ1-2; 10 positions match TRBD1. Trimming cost V 4 bases and J 8 bases; bases outside gene matches: 14. The CDR3 has 16 residues. Germline values: CDR1 SGHDT, CDR2 YYEEEE. The CDR3 loop reads CASSPTPGTGEGGYTF. The CDR3 DNA reads as TGTGCCAGCAGCCCGACCCCCGGGACAGGGGAGGGCGGCTACACCTTC.